This T cell receptor (beta chain) is drawn from a study of Ad26.COV2.S vaccination and SARS-CoV-2 variants. Study context: Intramuscular Ad26.COV2.S at 5x10^10 or 1x10^11 viral particles. Findings of the study overall: While placebo recipients had lower spike-specific TCR breadth, vaccine recipients had more.

The CDR3 runs 15 residues. CDR1 and CDR2 from the germline V gene are SGHTA and FQGNSA. Trimming cost V 2 bases and J 5 bases; bases outside gene matches: 1. TCRdb's table, derived via immunoSEQ multiplex PCR, lists solely in-frame clones and lacks some. The sample lists about 250,000 clones; 87% were seen once. This clone was observed a few times. Its antigen is currently unknown. Treatment of the sample: roughly 20 received Ad26.COV2.S at low or high dose, single or two shots; about five received placebo; per-sample allocation not given. Sampling was done on day 63 after the first vaccine or placebo injection. The sample came from a Boston adult aged 18-55 years. The administered vaccine (an Ad26 vector) expressed Wuhan-strain SARS-CoV-2 spike.

The sample was peripheral blood, taken in a trial of Ad26.COV2.S vaccine versus placebo. The J gene is TRBJ1-6, the V gene TRBV7-2, with 9 bases aligning to TRBD1. The clonotype comes from a person aged 18-60 years who received the Ad26.COV2.S COVID-19 vaccine or a placebo. The CDR3 sequence is CASSLTGGDNSPLHF. The DNA for the CDR3 is TGTGCCAGCAGCTTAACAGGGGGCGATAATTCACCCCTCCACTTT.